Detailed here is one TCR beta chain. The sample belongs to a study of blood T cell repertoires in COVID-19. The germline V and J ends were trimmed by 5 bases and 6 bases, with 10 bases remaining between them. This CDR3 is built from 12 residues. In germline, CDR1 is MNHEY, CDR2 SVGEGT. Clones were sequenced by immunoSEQ multiplex PCR, and TCRdb holds only the in-frame ones, with some missing. Here the sample spans more than 95,000 clones, about 85% being singletons. This receptor was identified in a man in his forties or fifties in a cohort sampled during active COVID-19. This chain links TRBV6-2 or TRBV6-3 with TRBJ2-5, with D unclear. The specimen sequenced was peripheral blood. The CDR3: CASSTNLQTQYF. The CDR3 coding sequence is TGTGCCAGCAGTACTAATTTACAGACCCAGTACTTC.